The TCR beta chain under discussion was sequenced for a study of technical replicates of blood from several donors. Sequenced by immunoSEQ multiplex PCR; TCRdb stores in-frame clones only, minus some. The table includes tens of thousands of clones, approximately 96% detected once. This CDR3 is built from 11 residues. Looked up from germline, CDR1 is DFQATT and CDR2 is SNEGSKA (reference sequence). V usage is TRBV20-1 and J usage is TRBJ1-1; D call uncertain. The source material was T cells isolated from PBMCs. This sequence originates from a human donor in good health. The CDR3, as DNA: TGCGGAGCGTCTATTGACACTGAAGCTTTCTTT. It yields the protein CGASIDTEAFF.